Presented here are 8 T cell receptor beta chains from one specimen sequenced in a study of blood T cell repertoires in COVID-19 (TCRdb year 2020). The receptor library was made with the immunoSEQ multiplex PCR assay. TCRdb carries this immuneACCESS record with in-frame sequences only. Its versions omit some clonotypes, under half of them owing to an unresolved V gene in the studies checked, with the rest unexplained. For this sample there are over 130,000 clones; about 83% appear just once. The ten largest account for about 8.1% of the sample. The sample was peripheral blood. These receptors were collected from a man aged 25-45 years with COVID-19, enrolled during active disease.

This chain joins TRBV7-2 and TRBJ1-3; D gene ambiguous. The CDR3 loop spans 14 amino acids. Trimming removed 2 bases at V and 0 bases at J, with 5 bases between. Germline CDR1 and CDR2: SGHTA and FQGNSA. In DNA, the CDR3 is TGTGCCAGCAGCTTACAAAACTCTGGAAACACCATATATTTT. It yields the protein CASSLQNSGNTIYF. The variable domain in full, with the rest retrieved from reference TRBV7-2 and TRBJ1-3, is GAGVSQSPSNKVTEKGKDVELRCDPISGHTALYWYRQSLGQGLEFLIYFQGNSAPDKSGLPSDRFSAERTGGSVSTLTIQRTQQEDSAVYLCASSLQNSGNTIYFGEGSWLTVV.

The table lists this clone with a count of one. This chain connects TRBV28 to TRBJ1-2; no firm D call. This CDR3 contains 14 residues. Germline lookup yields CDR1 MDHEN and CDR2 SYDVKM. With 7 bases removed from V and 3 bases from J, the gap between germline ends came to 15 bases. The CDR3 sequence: CASIPSGVDYGYTF. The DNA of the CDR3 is TGTGCCAGCATCCCCTCCGGGGTGGACTATGGCTACACCTTC.

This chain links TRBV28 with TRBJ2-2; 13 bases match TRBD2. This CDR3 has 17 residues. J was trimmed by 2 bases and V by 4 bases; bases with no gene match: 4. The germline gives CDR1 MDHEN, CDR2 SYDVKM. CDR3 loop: CASSSWTSGRNTGELFF. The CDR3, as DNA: TGTGCCAGCAGTTCATGGACTAGCGGGAGAAACACCGGGGAGCTGTTTTTT.

The CDR3 is CASRTGGVHGYTF. DNA for the CDR3: TGTGCCAGCAGGACAGGGGGCGTTCATGGCTACACCTTC. The V call is TRBV27, the J call TRBJ1-2; TRBD1 matches at 10 bases. V shed 6 bases, J shed 6 bases, and the junction held 4 bases outside the gene matches. Germline V gene data show CDR1 as MNHEY and CDR2 as SMNVEV (reference sequence). The CDR3 has 13 amino acids.

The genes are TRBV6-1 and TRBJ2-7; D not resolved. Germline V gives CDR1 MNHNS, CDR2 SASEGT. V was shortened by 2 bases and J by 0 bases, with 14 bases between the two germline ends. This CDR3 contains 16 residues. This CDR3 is CASSEFGQRLSYEQYF. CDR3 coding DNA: TGTGCCAGCAGTGAATTCGGTCAGCGACTCTCCTACGAGCAGTACTTC.

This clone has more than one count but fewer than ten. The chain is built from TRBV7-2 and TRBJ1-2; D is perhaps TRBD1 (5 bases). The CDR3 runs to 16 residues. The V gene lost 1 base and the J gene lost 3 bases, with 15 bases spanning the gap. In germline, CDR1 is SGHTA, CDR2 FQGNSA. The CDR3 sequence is CASSLDRREGYYGYTF. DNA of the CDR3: TGTGCCAGCAGCTTAGACCGTCGGGAGGGGTACTATGGCTACACCTTC.

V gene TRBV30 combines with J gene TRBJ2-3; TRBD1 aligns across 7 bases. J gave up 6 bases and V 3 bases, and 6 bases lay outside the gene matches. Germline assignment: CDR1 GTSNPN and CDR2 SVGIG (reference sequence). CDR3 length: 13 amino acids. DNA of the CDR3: TGTGCCTGGAGGGAACAGACAGGGGATACGCAGTATTTT. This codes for CAWREQTGDTQYF.

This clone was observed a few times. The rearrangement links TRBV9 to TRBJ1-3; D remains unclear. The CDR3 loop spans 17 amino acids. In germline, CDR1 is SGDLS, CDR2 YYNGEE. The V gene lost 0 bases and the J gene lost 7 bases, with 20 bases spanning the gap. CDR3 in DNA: TGTGCCAGCAGCGTAGGGGCCTGGGGTGATTCGGGGAACACCATATATTTT. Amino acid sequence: CASSVGAWGDSGNTIYF.